Sequencing of this TCR beta chain was carried out in a study of T-cell memory formation after mild COVID-19. 5'RACE with constant-segment primers yielded barcoded, UMI-tagged TCR alpha and TCR beta cDNA libraries. A single record per CDR3 protein comes from TCRdb applying MiXCR to the 5' RACE reads. The sample carries 250,000 to 350,000 distinct CDR3 sequences, approximately 19% recorded once. Overall study findings and caveats: Among contracting clones, CD4+ were mainly CM/EM and CD8+ enriched in EMRA.

This clonotype has just a few counts. The target antigen is unknown. Germline lookup yields CDR1 MNHEY and CDR2 SVGAGI. The CDR3 consists of 15 residues. V trimming: 5 bases; J trimming: 10 bases; junction bases outside the gene matches: 8. This chain links TRBV6-5 with TRBJ1-6; 10 bases are a match to TRBD1. The specimen sequenced was PBMCs or a T cell subset sorted from them (not recorded which). The TCR comes from a man aged 18 to 29 who had mild COVID-19 (a few samples of this study predate the infection). Cell type and time point are not known. The CDR3 bases are TGTGCCAGCAGTCCCAGACAGGGGGCGAGGTCACCCCTCCACTTT. This encodes CASSPRQGARSPLHF.